The rows below give T cell receptor beta chains drawn from one sample of a study of liver allograft versus peripheral blood T cells. TCRdb re-called the reads with MiXCR, one entry per CDR3 protein. Counted here are 3,000 or so distinct CDR3 sequences, more than 12% occurring once; the ten biggest clones make up 40% to 55%. These receptors came from a human patient who had a liver transplant. Some T cells may have come from the graft donor. The CDR3 runs from the conserved cysteine through the conserved F or W. Fields, in order: V gene, D gene, J gene, clone size, CDR3 DNA, CDR3 protein. The D gene is left open where the match is weak. Clone size is not always given. Where it is, it says once, few, many or a class for expanded clones.

v_gene: TRBV12-3/TRBV12-4
d_gene: -
j_gene: TRBJ2-7
abundance: medium-sized
CDR3nt: TGTGCCAGCAGTTTCCCAAGACAGGTCCCCTACGAGCAGTACTTC
CDR3aa: CASSFPRQVPYEQYF

v_gene: TRBV27
d_gene: TRBD1
j_gene: TRBJ1-1
abundance: medium-sized
CDR3nt: TGTGCCAGCAGTTACTTCACAGGGGGTACTGAAGCTTTCTTT
CDR3aa: CASSYFTGGTEAFF

v_gene: TRBV6-1
d_gene: TRBD2
j_gene: TRBJ2-3
abundance: few
CDR3nt: TGTGCCAGCAGTGGATGGACTAGCGTAGGCCATACGCAGTATTTT
CDR3aa: CASSGWTSVGHTQYF

v_gene: TRBV6-5
d_gene: TRBD1
j_gene: TRBJ1-2
abundance: medium-sized
CDR3nt: TGTGCCAGCAGTTACACTGACAGGGAGGGCTACACCTTC
CDR3aa: CASSYTDREGYTF

v_gene: TRBV6-2/TRBV6-3
d_gene: -
j_gene: TRBJ2-7
abundance: medium-sized
CDR3nt: TGTGCCAGCAGTTACAGTCACGAGCAGTACTTC
CDR3aa: CASSYSHEQYF

v_gene: TRBV28
d_gene: -
j_gene: TRBJ2-2
abundance: medium-sized
CDR3nt: TGTGCCAGCAGTTTATTCGGGGGAGCTGGCACCGGGGAGCTGTTTTTT
CDR3aa: CASSLFGGAGTGELFF

v_gene: TRBV6-2/TRBV6-3
d_gene: TRBD1
j_gene: TRBJ2-1
abundance: medium-sized
CDR3nt: TGTGCCAGCAGACCGGGACAGGGATTCAATGAGCAGTTCTTC
CDR3aa: CASRPGQGFNEQFF

v_gene: TRBV5-4
d_gene: TRBD1
j_gene: TRBJ1-2
abundance: -
CDR3nt: TGTGCCAGCAGGCCCCCGGGACAGAACTATGGCTACACCTTC
CDR3aa: CASRPPGQNYGYTF

v_gene: TRBV19
d_gene: TRBD2
j_gene: TRBJ2-1
abundance: medium-sized
CDR3nt: TGTGCCAGTAGTTGGGGACTAGCGGGAGTAGGAAATGAGCAGTTCTTC
CDR3aa: CASSWGLAGVGNEQFF

v_gene: TRBV6-5
d_gene: -
j_gene: TRBJ1-2
abundance: medium-sized
CDR3nt: TGTGCCAGCAGGTCCACCATGGAGAATGGCTACACCTTC
CDR3aa: CASRSTMENGYTF

v_gene: TRBV14
d_gene: -
j_gene: TRBJ1-5
abundance: -
CDR3nt: TGTGCCAGCAGCCAAGACCCCAGGCAGTCCGGAGCTCAGCCCCAGCATTTT
CDR3aa: CASSQDPRQSGAQPQHF

v_gene: TRBV6-5
d_gene: TRBD1
j_gene: TRBJ2-2
abundance: medium-sized
CDR3nt: TGTGCCACCCTAGGCGACAGGGGGCGTACCGGGGAGCTGTTTTTT
CDR3aa: CATLGDRGRTGELFF

v_gene: TRBV6-1
d_gene: TRBD2
j_gene: TRBJ2-7
abundance: -
CDR3nt: TGTGCCAGCAGTGAAGCTCTAGCGGCAACCTACGAGCAGTACTTC
CDR3aa: CASSEALAATYEQYF

v_gene: TRBV5-4
d_gene: -
j_gene: TRBJ1-6
abundance: medium-sized
CDR3nt: TGTGCCAGCAGCTTGGGGGTCGGCTCGCGATCCTATAATTCACCCCTCCACTTT
CDR3aa: CASSLGVGSRSYNSPLHF

v_gene: TRBV20-1
d_gene: -
j_gene: TRBJ1-2
abundance: medium-sized
CDR3nt: TGCAGTGCTAGAGAAACAGGTGGCTATGGCTACACCTTC
CDR3aa: CSARETGGYGYTF

v_gene: TRBV28
d_gene: -
j_gene: TRBJ2-7
abundance: -
CDR3nt: TGTGCCAGCAGTTCTCTTAGGAGGGTCTACGAGCAGTACTTC
CDR3aa: CASSSLRRVYEQYF

v_gene: TRBV5-6
d_gene: -
j_gene: TRBJ2-7
abundance: -
CDR3nt: TGTGCCAGCAGCTTGGCTTGGACCTACGAGCAGTACTTC
CDR3aa: CASSLAWTYEQYF

v_gene: TRBV6-1
d_gene: -
j_gene: TRBJ1-3
abundance: medium-sized
CDR3nt: TGTGCCAGCAGTTTGACAGCAAGCTCTGGAAACACCATATATTTT
CDR3aa: CASSLTASSGNTIYF

v_gene: TRBV20-1
d_gene: -
j_gene: TRBJ2-3
abundance: -
CDR3nt: TGCAGTGCTAAAGAATTCGAAAGCACATATACGCAGTATTTT
CDR3aa: CSAKEFESTYTQYF

v_gene: TRBV11-2
d_gene: -
j_gene: TRBJ2-7
abundance: few
CDR3nt: TGTGCCAGCAGCTTAATAGGTGGGCTGTACTTC
CDR3aa: CASSLIGGLYF

v_gene: TRBV28
d_gene: TRBD1
j_gene: TRBJ2-3
abundance: -
CDR3nt: TGTGCCAGCAGCCCGGACAGGGGTTACATTTCAGATACGCAGTATTTT
CDR3aa: CASSPDRGYISDTQYF

v_gene: TRBV29-1
d_gene: -
j_gene: TRBJ2-7
abundance: medium-sized
CDR3nt: TGCAGCGTTGACTGGGGTGGGGGTTACGAGCAGTACTTC
CDR3aa: CSVDWGGGYEQYF

v_gene: TRBV18
d_gene: -
j_gene: TRBJ2-2
abundance: large
CDR3nt: TGTGCCAGCCCGGACCCGAACACCGGGGAGCTGTTTTTT
CDR3aa: CASPDPNTGELFF

v_gene: TRBV12-3/TRBV12-4
d_gene: TRBD1
j_gene: TRBJ1-4
abundance: few
CDR3nt: TGTGCCAGCAGTCTGGACAGGGAGCCTAGTAATGAAAAACTGTTTTTT
CDR3aa: CASSLDREPSNEKLFF

v_gene: TRBV7-9
d_gene: -
j_gene: TRBJ1-2
abundance: few
CDR3nt: TGTGCCAGCAGCTTAGAGTCAACCGGTAGCTATGGCTACACCTTC
CDR3aa: CASSLESTGSYGYTF

v_gene: TRBV6-1
d_gene: TRBD1
j_gene: TRBJ1-5
abundance: medium-sized
CDR3nt: TGTGCCAGCAGTGAAGGTCAAGGGGGTGGGACAGTTCCTGATCAGCCCCAGCATTTT
CDR3aa: CASSEGQGGGTVPDQPQHF